The 27 T cell receptor beta chains below were found in one sample sequenced in a study of shared clonotypes between healthy human individuals. Sequencing was performed with immunoSEQ multiplex PCR; in TCRdb, only in-frame clones are kept and a portion is missing. Here the sample spans approximately 2.5 million clones, around 90% being singletons. The sample consisted of naive CD4+ T cells sorted from blood. The sample's subset: CD45RA+ positively selected. Receptor source: a man between 18 and 35 years old in good health.

This rearrangement joins TRBV15 to TRBJ2-5; 7 bases are a match to TRBD1. The CDR3 contains 14 residues. Germline CDR1 is LNHNV and CDR2 is YYDKDF (reference sequence). V lost 2 bases and J lost 4; bases outside the gene matches: 4. The chain's CDR3 is CATSRQRQGETQYF. As DNA, the CDR3 is TGTGCCACCAGCAGACAAAGACAGGGAGAGACCCAGTACTTC.

The chain joins TRBV11-3 to TRBJ2-1; D not resolved. The CDR3 spans 15 residues. V was trimmed by 0 bases and J by 0 bases, leaving 6 bases between them. The germline V gene encodes CDR1 SGHNT and CDR2 YENEEA. The DNA of the CDR3 is TGTGCCAGCAGCTTAGACGGGCTCTCCTACAATGAGCAGTTCTTC. Translation: CASSLDGLSYNEQFF.

This sequence joins TRBV19 and TRBJ1-1; no definite D call. The CDR3 consists of 12 residues. Germline V gene lookup returns CDR1 LNHDA and CDR2 SQIVND (reference sequence). The ends were cut back, 7 bases at V and 5 bases at J, with 11 bases in the middle. As DNA, the CDR3 is TGTGCCAGTATGGCAGGCGGGACTGAAGCTTTCTTT. The encoded protein is CASMAGGTEAFF.

The rearrangement links TRBV7-2 to TRBJ1-2; the match to TRBD1 covers 10 bases. Germline V lookup: CDR1 SGHTA, CDR2 FQGNSA. With 1 base clipped from V and 4 bases from J, the junction kept 3 bases outside the gene matches. The CDR3 is 15 amino acids. CDR3 coding DNA: TGTGCCAGCAGCTTAGGCGGGACAGGGGTCTATGGCTACACCTTC. Translating gives CASSLGGTGVYGYTF.

Only a few counts were recorded for this clone. The chain links TRBV16 to TRBJ2-2, with D tentatively TRBD1 (6 bases). V was clipped by 0 bases and J by 4 bases, with 9 bases between them. Germline V gene data show CDR1 as KGHSY and CDR2 as FQNENV. The CDR3 contains 15 residues. As DNA, the CDR3 is TGTGCCAGCAGCCAATCGAGGACAGTCACCGGGGAGCTGTTTTTT. This translates into CASSQSRTVTGELFF. Full variable domain (remainder filled in from reference TRBV16 and TRBJ2-2): GEEVAQTPKHLVRGEGQKAKLYCAPIKGHSYVFWYQQVLKNEFKFLISFQNENVFDETGMPKERFSAKCLPNSPCSLEIQATKLEDSAVYFCASSQSRTVTGELFFGEGSRLTVL.

V usage is TRBV6-5 and J usage is TRBJ1-1; D is possibly TRBD1 (5 bases). This CDR3 comprises 14 residues. Germline V lookup: CDR1 MNHEY, CDR2 SVGAGI. V was clipped by 5 bases and J by 4 bases, with 14 bases between them. CDR3: CASSRGSVSTEAFF. The CDR3 DNA is TGTGCCAGCAGTAGGGGATCAGTCAGCACTGAAGCTTTCTTT.

This clone was counted a single time. CDR3 in amino acids: CASTNGVVRPEAFF. The CDR3 nucleotides read TGTGCCAGCACCAACGGGGTGGTCCGGCCTGAAGCTTTCTTT. The V call is TRBV6-6, the J call TRBJ1-1; D call uncertain. The germline V gene encodes CDR1 MNHNY and CDR2 SVGAGI (reference sequence). The CDR3 has 14 amino acids. Between the trimmed V and J ends, which lost 7 bases and 6 bases, there was a span of 18 bases.

V gene TRBV7-9 combines with J gene TRBJ2-3; maybe TRBD2 (5 bases). Looked up from germline, CDR1 is SEHNR and CDR2 is FQNEAQ (reference sequence). The V and J ends lost 3 bases and 4 bases respectively, with 11 bases between them. CDR3 length: 14 residues. The DNA of the CDR3 is TGTGCCAGCAGCTTGGACGGGCGGGCAGATACGCAGTATTTT. Protein sequence: CASSLDGRADTQYF.

The V call is TRBV14, the J call TRBJ2-1, with 9 bases fitting TRBD1. Germline assignment: CDR1 SGHDN and CDR2 FVKESK. There are 17 residues in the CDR3. Losses at the gene ends were 4 bases for V and 4 bases for J; bases not matched to a gene: 11. The CDR3 DNA sequence: TGTGCCAGCAGCCCTGGGGCAGGGACAGGGAGATACAATGAGCAGTTCTTC. Its translation: CASSPGAGTGRYNEQFF.

The chain carries TRBV7-3 and TRBJ2-7; 8 nucleotides line up with TRBD2. Trimming cost V 2 bases and J 2 bases; bases outside gene matches: 17. Per the germline V gene, CDR1 is SGHTA and CDR2 is FQGTGA. CDR3 length: 19 residues. The CDR3 reads CASSLWPRGGGRSTYEQYF. For the CDR3, the DNA is TGTGCCAGCAGCTTATGGCCCCGGGGGGGCGGGAGGTCAACCTACGAGCAGTACTTC.

This sequence joins TRBV7-2 and TRBJ2-3; D remains ambiguous. Trimming left V 1 base short and J 4 bases short, with 9 bases between. Germline CDR1 is SGHTA and CDR2 is FQGNSA. This CDR3 is built from 14 residues. CDR3 in amino acids: CASSLGGPADTQYF. CDR3 DNA sequence: TGTGCCAGCAGCTTAGGAGGCCCCGCAGATACGCAGTATTTT.

This rearrangement joins TRBV18 to TRBJ2-3, with TRBD2 as a possible D gene (6 bases). Germline-derived CDR1 and CDR2 are KGHSH and LQKENI. Trimming took 3 bases from V and 4 from J, leaving 14 bases between them. The CDR3 contains 15 residues. The CDR3 DNA sequence: TGTGCCAGCTCACCCCCGGGGACTTTTTCAGATACGCAGTATTTT. Translating gives CASSPPGTFSDTQYF. The variable domain in full, completed from reference TRBV18 and TRBJ2-3, reads NAGVMQNPRHLVRRRGQEARLRCSPMKGHSHVYWYRQLPEEGLKFMVYLQKENIIDESGMPKERFSAEFPKEGPSILRIQQVVRGDSAAYFCASSPPGTFSDTQYFGPGTRLTVL.

Concerning this clone itself: The sample contains more than one DNA sequence encoding this CDR3. V usage is TRBV4-1 and J usage is TRBJ2-1; 7 bases are shared with TRBD2. Germline-derived CDR1 and CDR2 are MGHRA and YSYEKL. The CDR3 runs to 16 residues. Germline trimming cut 0 bases from V and 2 bases from J; bases unmatched to any gene: 4. CDR3 region: CASSQDPGGTYNEQFF. The CDR3 DNA reads TGCGCCAGCAGCCAAGATCCCGGGGGGACCTACAATGAGCAGTTCTTC.

The rearrangement uses TRBV6-1 and TRBJ1-4; 8 nucleotides agree with TRBD1. The CDR3 is 16 amino acids. CDR1 MNHNS and CDR2 SASEGT come from the germline V gene. The V gene end was trimmed by 0 bases and the J gene end by 7 bases; junction bases not matched to a gene: 7. The CDR3 here is CASSEAPDRAFEKLFF. The CDR3 DNA sequence: TGTGCCAGCAGTGAAGCCCCGGACAGGGCTTTTGAAAAACTGTTTTTT.

The genes are TRBV6-1 and TRBJ1-1; no reliable D call. The CDR3 runs to 13 residues. The germline V gene encodes CDR1 MNHNS and CDR2 SASEGT. V dropped 2 bases and J dropped 1 base, with 5 bases sitting between them. In DNA form, the CDR3 reads TGTGCCAGCAGTGAACAAGAGAACACTGAAGCTTTCTTT. Translated, it gives CASSEQENTEAFF.

The genes are TRBV10-1 and TRBJ2-1; unclear D gene. Looked up from germline, CDR1 is WNHNN and CDR2 is SYGVQD (reference sequence). The CDR3 extends over 18 amino acids. V lost 4 bases and J 0 bases, leaving 19 bases between the germline ends. The CDR3 region has the DNA TGCGCCAGCAGTGCCTGGTTAGGCAGGACCAACTCCTACAATGAGCAGTTCTTC. Encoded protein: CASSAWLGRTNSYNEQFF.

This clone was seen once. This rearrangement joins TRBV19 to TRBJ2-5; 7 positions agree with TRBD2. J was trimmed by 5 bases and V by 3 bases; bases with no gene match: 6. CDR1 is LNHDA and CDR2 is SQIVND in the germline V gene (reference sequence). The CDR3 contains 14 residues. CDR3 protein: CASSIAGVGETQYF. CDR3 nucleotides: TGTGCCAGTAGTATCGCGGGGGTAGGGGAGACCCAGTACTTC.

The chain couples TRBV6-5 to TRBJ2-7; perhaps D is TRBD1 or TRBD2 (5 bases each). The V end was cut by 6 bases, the J end by 3 bases, with 6 bases between. The CDR3 is 11 residues long. Germline CDR1 is MNHEY and CDR2 is SVGAGI. The CDR3: CASRGVYEQYF. The CDR3 DNA reads TGTGCCAGCAGGGGGGTCTACGAGCAGTACTTC.

The chain uses TRBV2 and TRBJ1-5; possibly TRBD1 for D (5 bases). The CDR3 spans 15 residues. The germline V and J ends were trimmed by 0 bases and 2 bases, with 8 bases remaining between them. Per germline, CDR1 SNHLY and CDR2 FYNNEI. Here the CDR3 reads CASSEAEGRNQPQHF. Written as DNA, the CDR3 is TGTGCCAGCAGTGAAGCGGAGGGACGCAATCAGCCCCAGCATTTT.

The chain couples TRBV19 to TRBJ1-2, with 9 positions matching TRBD1. The length of the CDR3 is 15 residues. Germline lookup yields CDR1 LNHDA and CDR2 SQIVND (reference sequence). Losses at the gene ends were 4 bases for V and 3 bases for J; bases not matched to a gene: 6. The CDR3: CASSNRQGVDYGYTF. For the CDR3, the DNA is TGTGCCAGTAGTAACCGACAGGGGGTTGACTATGGCTACACCTTC.

Only a few counts were recorded for this clone. This chain connects TRBV28 to TRBJ1-4, with D unresolved. CDR1 is MDHEN and CDR2 is SYDVKM in the germline V gene. There are 12 residues in the CDR3. V gave up 3 bases and J gave up 7 bases, with 6 bases separating them. CDR3 sequence reads: CASSLIGEKLFF. The CDR3 DNA sequence: TGTGCCAGCAGTTTGATAGGTGAAAAACTGTTTTTT.

CDR3 in DNA: TGCGCCAGCAGTGTGGAGGGGGTGGCCGAGCAGTACTTC. Its protein product is CASSVEGVAEQYF. V usage is TRBV10-1 and J usage is TRBJ2-7; tentatively, D is TRBD1 or TRBD2 (6 bases each). CDR1 is WNHNN and CDR2 is SYGVQD in the germline V gene (reference sequence). The CDR3 consists of 13 residues. V lost 4 bases and J 6 bases, leaving 13 bases between the germline ends.

The V and J genes are TRBV11-2 and TRBJ2-1; TRBD2 agrees at 8 bases. Trimming cost V 3 bases and J 6 bases; bases outside gene matches: 7. This CDR3 region has 15 residues. Germline loops: CDR1 SGHAT, CDR2 FQNNGV. CDR3 region: CASSLGLVTGNEQFF. In DNA, the CDR3 is TGTGCCAGCAGCTTGGGACTAGTGACGGGCAATGAGCAGTTCTTC.

The chain joins TRBV5-4 to TRBJ2-1; 7 nucleotides align to TRBD1. This CDR3 comprises 16 residues. J gave up 7 bases and V 0 bases, and 10 bases lay outside the gene matches. CDR1 SGHNT and CDR2 YYREEE come from the germline V gene (reference sequence). The CDR3 spells CASSLGETGKRNEQFF. In DNA form, the CDR3 reads TGTGCCAGCAGCTTGGGTGAGACAGGGAAACGGAATGAGCAGTTCTTC.

J is TRBJ1-1 and V is TRBV30; D might be TRBD1 (5 bases). The CDR3 is made up of 13 amino acids. V was cut by 0 bases and J by 4 bases, with 9 bases left in between. The germline V gene has CDR1 GTSNPN and CDR2 SVGIG (reference sequence). In DNA form, the CDR3 reads TGTGCCTGGAGTGTGATCGGGGGCACTGAAGCTTTCTTT. It specifies CAWSVIGGTEAFF.

The count of this clone is one. The J gene is TRBJ2-1, the V gene TRBV30, with 13 bases aligning to TRBD2. The germline V gene encodes CDR1 GTSNPN and CDR2 SVGIG (reference sequence). CDR3 length: 12 amino acids. V shed 8 bases and J 9 bases; nucleotides not matched to a gene: 4. CDR3 residues: CAGTSGDSEQFF. CDR3 DNA: TGTGCCGGGACTAGCGGGGATAGTGAGCAGTTCTTC.

V usage is TRBV4-1 and J usage is TRBJ2-5, with a weak D call TRBD1 (7 bases). Matching the DNA end better, TRBJ2-7 makes the J call doubtful. From germline, CDR1 is MGHRA and CDR2 YSYEKL. The CDR3 is made up of 13 amino acids. The CDR3 DNA sequence: TGCGCCAGCAGCCAACCAGGGGGGATCGAGCAGTACTTC. The encoded protein is CASSQPGGIEQYF.